The subject of this entry is one T cell receptor (beta chain). Here immunoSEQ multiplex PCR was the method, and the copy in TCRdb shows in-frame clones only, minus some. The repertoire holds about 120,000 clones, about 86% seen once, with over 10% in the top ten. The sample comes from a study of control samples from healthy donors and cancer patients. This clonotype originated in a young man in good health. Sequenced: blood.

This chain's CDR3 is CASSIGGQFNSPLHF. CDR3 nucleotide sequence: TGTGCCAGTAGTATAGGGGGACAGTTTAATTCACCCCTCCACTTT. V usage is TRBV19 and J usage is TRBJ1-6; 7 nucleotides agree with TRBD1. The CDR3 spans 15 residues. The V gene end was trimmed by 1 base and the J gene end by 6 bases; junction bases not matched to a gene: 3. Germline V gene sequence: CDR1 LNHDA, CDR2 SQIVND (reference sequence).